Presented here are 27 T cell receptor beta chains from one specimen sequenced in a study of Graves' ophthalmopathy and Graves' hyperthyroidism. Amplification of the TCR beta CDR3 regions used RNA transcripts (as template). Following a first-round RT-PCR that used HTBI primers, a second-round multiplex PCR was carried out. TCRdb independently ran MiXCR on the multiplex PCR reads; one entry per CDR3 protein. This repertoire shows around 670,000 distinct CDR3 sequences, approximately 40% found once; its top ten account for 44%. The sample taken for sequencing was peripheral blood. The receptors shown here come from an adult man with Graves' ophthalmopathy.

This clonotype was detected once. This chain joins TRBV29-1 and TRBJ2-7, with 7 bases lining up with TRBD1. The CDR3 runs to 11 residues. Germline-derived CDR1 and CDR2 are SQVTM and ANQGSEA. J lost 3 bases, V lost 8 bases, and 4 bases had no gene match. CDR3 nucleotide sequence: TGCAGCTTGGGACAGAGCTACGAGCAGTACTTC. Amino acids: CSLGQSYEQYF.

This clonotype was recorded at least ten times. This rearrangement joins TRBV20-1 to TRBJ1-5; D might be TRBD1 (5 bases). Trimming left V 5 bases short and J 9 bases short, with 14 bases between. The germline gives CDR1 DFQATT, CDR2 SNEGSKA (reference sequence). The CDR3 spans 12 residues. CDR3 loop: CSASTANGPQHF. The DNA of the CDR3 is TGCAGTGCTTCGACAGCGAACGGGCCCCAGCATTTT.

The rearrangement links TRBV7-4 to TRBJ1-6, with 8 bases fitting TRBD1. Germline-derived CDR1 and CDR2 are SGHVT and SQSDAQ. The CDR3 runs to 16 residues. The CDR3, as DNA: TGTGCTAGAGATTTCGAAGCGACAGGGGAAAATTCACCCCTCCACTTT. Translating gives CARDFEATGENSPLHF.

The rearrangement joins TRBV25-1 to TRBJ2-2, with a tentative D call TRBD2 (5 bases). Between the trimmed V and J ends, which lost 4 bases and 7 bases, there was a span of 13 bases. The CDR3 is 14 amino acids. The germline gives CDR1 MGHDK, CDR2 SYGVNS. CDR3 protein: CASSVGVFGGELFF. The CDR3 DNA reads as TGTGCCAGCAGTGTGGGAGTTTTCGGCGGGGAGCTGTTTTTT.

The chain employs TRBV6-5 and TRBJ2-7, with 11 bases aligning to TRBD2. The CDR3 is 16 residues long. Germline lookup yields CDR1 MNHEY and CDR2 SVGAGI. V lost 4 bases and J lost 0; bases outside the gene matches: 5. The CDR3 nucleotides are TGTGCCAGCAGTTCGACTAGCGGGGAGAGCTCCTACGAGCAGTACTTC. Residues: CASSSTSGESSYEQYF.

The table lists this clonotype with many counts. This chain joins TRBV29-1 and TRBJ1-5, with D hard to call. The length of the CDR3 is 15 residues. CDR1 is SQVTM and CDR2 is ANQGSEA in the germline V gene. V was clipped by 4 bases and J by 0 bases, with 13 bases between them. The CDR3 sequence: CSVAAGANSNQPQHF. For the CDR3, the DNA is TGCAGCGTTGCGGCTGGCGCCAATAGCAATCAGCCCCAGCATTTT.

As for this clonotype: In this CDR3 the conserved last residue, phenylalanine or tryptophan, is missing, so a read error is likely. The V gene is TRBV7-8, the J gene TRBJ2-7, with D perhaps matching TRBD2 (5 bases). The germline CDR1 and CDR2 sequences are SGHVS and FQNEAQ. V gave up 2 bases and J gave up 1 base, with 9 bases separating them. The CDR3 totals 14 residues. The chain's CDR3 is CASSLSTGSYEQYS. CDR3 sequence (DNA): TGTGCCAGCAGCTTAAGTACGGGGTCCTACGAGCAGTACTCC.

This clonotype was detected a few times. The chain carries TRBV2 and TRBJ2-6; no firm D call. With 3 bases removed from V and 4 bases from J, the gap between germline ends came to 10 bases. In germline, CDR1 is SNHLY, CDR2 FYNNEI. The CDR3 covers 15 residues. The CDR3 protein is CASSDVPEGANVLTF. The CDR3, as DNA: TGTGCCAGCAGTGACGTCCCGGAGGGGGCCAACGTCCTGACTTTC.

The V gene is TRBV19, the J gene TRBJ1-5; 9 bases match TRBD1. CDR3 length equals 15 residues. Per germline, CDR1 LNHDA and CDR2 SQIVND (reference sequence). V dropped 8 bases and J dropped 6; count of bases not matched to a gene: 11. In nucleotides, the CDR3 is TGTGCCAGTGGGTCACAGGGGGCGATGGGTCAGCCCCAGCATTTT. This codes for CASGSQGAMGQPQHF. Looking up the rest from reference TRBV19 and TRBJ1-5 gives the full variable domain: DGGITQSPKYLFRKEGQNVTLSCEQNLNHDAMYWYRQDPGQGLRLIYYSQIVNDFQKGDIAEGYSVSREKKESFPLTVTSAQKNPTAFYLCASGSQGAMGQPQHFGDGTRLSIL.

In its sample, this clonotype was seen many times. The chain uses TRBV7-2 and TRBJ2-7, with 11 bases identical to TRBD1. The CDR3 is 13 amino acids. Germline CDR1 and CDR2: SGHTA and FQGNSA. The junction had 3 bases not matched to a gene; V was cut back by 5 bases and J by 6 bases. The CDR3 spells CASSQGQGAEQYF. CDR3 bases: TGTGCCAGCAGCCAAGGACAGGGGGCCGAGCAGTACTTC.

This clonotype has at least ten counts. This rearrangement joins TRBV15 to TRBJ2-7, with a weak D call TRBD2 (5 bases). CDR1 is LNHNV, CDR2 YYDKDF, per germline (reference sequence). Trimming took off 4 bases at V and 0 bases at J, with 10 bases between the two ends. This CDR3 contains 14 residues. The CDR3 DNA reads as TGTGCCACCAGCACCCGGGAACGCTCCTACGAGCAGTACTTC. Translating gives CATSTRERSYEQYF.

This chain joins TRBV7-9 and TRBJ2-2; D unresolved. Trimming cost V 1 base and J 4 bases, with 16 bases left between them. This CDR3 has 17 residues. Germline V gives CDR1 SEHNR, CDR2 FQNEAQ (reference sequence). The CDR3 here is CASSLGHFSESTGELFF. DNA for the CDR3: TGTGCCAGCAGCTTAGGTCACTTCTCAGAATCCACCGGGGAGCTGTTTTTT.

In the case of this clonotype: With a much larger clone just one base away, this may be a read error. The chain recombines TRBV15 with TRBJ1-2; possible D gene TRBD1, 6 bases. The ends were cut back, 5 bases at V and 4 bases at J, with 14 bases in the middle. Germline V gene lookup returns CDR1 LNHNV and CDR2 YYDKDF (reference sequence). The CDR3 runs 14 residues. The CDR3 DNA reads TGTGCCACCAGCGGTGGGGGGCGCTTCTATGGCTACACCTTC. It specifies CATSGGGRFYGYTF.

V gene TRBV7-2 combines with J gene TRBJ2-3, with D unresolved. V lost 5 bases, J lost 2 bases, and 5 bases lay in between. Germline assignment: CDR1 SGHTA and CDR2 FQGNSA. The CDR3 is 12 amino acids. This CDR3 reads CASSALTDTQYF. DNA for the CDR3: TGTGCCAGCAGCGCCCTCACAGATACGCAGTATTTT.

The rearrangement links TRBV12-3 or TRBV12-4 to TRBJ2-5, with D possibly being TRBD2 (7 bases). The CDR3 has 15 residues. V was cut by 3 bases and J by 5 bases, with 16 bases left in between. The CDR3 reads CASSFRGSGGETQYF. CDR3 nucleotide sequence: TGTGCCAGCAGTTTTAGGGGCTCGGGGGGCGAGACCCAGTACTTC.

This clonotype was seen a few times. The chain uses TRBV5-6 and TRBJ1-2; D ambiguous. The CDR3 has 15 residues. The germline V and J ends were trimmed by 4 bases and 3 bases, with 16 bases remaining between them. Germline V gives CDR1 SGHDT, CDR2 YYEEEE. The CDR3 is CASSERRDWDYGYTF. The CDR3 DNA reads TGTGCCAGCAGCGAAAGACGGGATTGGGACTATGGCTACACCTTC.

This clonotype was found many times. The chain couples TRBV29-1 to TRBJ1-2; no firm D call. Germline V CDR1 and CDR2: SQVTM, ANQGSEA. The CDR3 has 10 residues. The V gene lost 7 bases and the J gene lost 6 bases, with 9 bases spanning the gap. Here the CDR3 DNA reads TGCAGCGCGGGAATGCATGGCTACACCTTC. It codes for CSAGMHGYTF.

This chain uses TRBV5-4 with TRBJ2-7; D may correspond to TRBD1 or TRBD2 (5 bases each). The CDR3 sequence is 16 residues long. Germline lookup yields CDR1 SGHNT and CDR2 YYREEE (reference sequence). With 4 bases removed from V and 2 bases from J, the gap between germline ends came to 19 bases. The CDR3 sequence is CASSGGGTQVPYEQYF. The CDR3 DNA reads as TGTGCCAGCAGCGGTGGGGGAACACAGGTGCCCTACGAGCAGTACTTC. Looking up the rest from reference TRBV5-4 and TRBJ2-7 gives the full variable domain: ETGVTQSPTHLIKTRGQQVTLRCSSQSGHNTVSWYQQALGQGPQFIFQYYREEENGRGNFPPRFSGLQFPNYSSELNVNALELDDSALYLCASSGGGTQVPYEQYFGPGTRLTVT.

The chain has TRBV7-9 and TRBJ2-5; the D is unclear. The CDR3 is 13 residues long. V lost 11 bases and J 1 base, leaving 14 bases between the germline ends. The V gene's germline CDR1 is SEHNR and CDR2 FQNEAQ (reference sequence). The CDR3 DNA follows: TGTGCCGTCGGATTAAACAGCCAAGAGACCCAGTACTTC. Translating it yields CAVGLNSQETQYF. The full variable domain, with the rest looked up from reference TRBV7-9 and TRBJ2-5, is DTGVSQNPRHKITKRGQNVTFRCDPISEHNRLYWYRQTLGQGPEFLTYFQNEAQLEKSRLLSDRFSAERPKGSFSTLEIQRTEQGDSAMYLCAVGLNSQETQYFGPGTRLLVL.

This clonotype was detected many times. This chain links TRBV25-1 with TRBJ1-2; TRBD1 matches 10 bases. Trimming at V came to 3 bases and at J to 7 bases, leaving 14 bases not matched to a gene. Germline V gives CDR1 MGHDK, CDR2 SYGVNS. The CDR3 has 17 amino acids. The CDR3 reads CASSDEKRDRGMSGYTF. As DNA, the CDR3 is TGTGCCAGCAGTGATGAAAAAAGGGACAGGGGAATGAGTGGCTACACCTTC.

The chain combines TRBV20-1 with TRBJ1-5, with D possibly TRBD1 on 6 matching bases. V was shortened by 0 bases and J by 2 bases, with 20 bases between the two germline ends. This CDR3 region has 18 residues. Germline CDR1 is DFQATT and CDR2 is SNEGSKA (reference sequence). The chain's CDR3 is CSARDLRGGPIGNQPQHF. The CDR3 region has the DNA TGCAGTGCTAGAGATTTAAGGGGGGGGCCTATTGGCAATCAGCCCCAGCATTTT.

With respect to this clonotype: This may be a read error: a much more frequent sequence differs by one nucleotide. The genes are TRBV11-2 and TRBJ2-7; D uncertain. Looked up from germline, CDR1 is SGHAT and CDR2 is FQNNGV. The CDR3 is 13 residues long. The DNA for the CDR3 is TGTGCCAGCAGCTTAGGTCCTCCCTCCGAGCTGTACTTC. The encoded protein is CASSLGPPSELYF.

This clonotype was found many times. The rearrangement links TRBV25-1 to TRBJ2-7; D not resolved. The CDR3 totals 12 residues. Germline CDR1 MGHDK, CDR2 SYGVNS. Trimming left V 2 bases short and J 9 bases short, with 11 bases between. CDR3 DNA: TGTGCCAGCAGTGAAGGTAACTGGGTGCAGTACTTC. This sequence encodes CASSEGNWVQYF.

The V and J genes are TRBV10-3 and TRBJ2-5, with 8 bases identical to TRBD1. The CDR3 has 14 residues. Trimming at V came to 6 bases and at J to 9 bases, leaving 12 bases not matched to a gene. Germline V CDR1 and CDR2: ENHRY, SYGVKD. The CDR3 spells CAISPGQVFGAQYF. For the CDR3, the DNA is TGTGCCATCAGCCCGGGACAGGTCTTTGGGGCCCAGTACTTC.

For this clonotype: A read error may produce the germline difference seen at one junction end. J is TRBJ1-2 and V is TRBV15, with a weak D call TRBD1 (5 bases). From germline, CDR1 is LNHNV and CDR2 YYDKDF (reference sequence). The CDR3 length is 14 residues. The DNA for the CDR3 is TGTGCCACCAGCAGCAGCCCCCGGGACTTCGGACGGCTATTC. Its protein product is CATSSSPRDFGRLF.

About this clonotype: This may arise from a read error, as a much more abundant clone is one base away. J is TRBJ2-5 and V is TRBV29-1; possible D gene TRBD1, 6 bases. This CDR3 is built from 13 residues. CDR1 and CDR2 (germline): SQVTM, ANQGSEA. Trimming pared 7 bases from V and 7 bases from J, leaving 19 bases between. The CDR3 loop reads CSGDLAGAGTQYF. CDR3 DNA: TGCAGCGGAGACCTTGCAGGGGCGGGGACCCAGTACTTC.

This clonotype was seen a handful of times. The V and J genes are TRBV6-5 and TRBJ1-3, with D perhaps matching TRBD1 (6 bases). Trimming stripped 5 bases from V and 5 bases from J, with 10 bases between. This CDR3 has 13 residues. CDR1 is MNHEY and CDR2 is SVGAGI in the germline V gene. CDR3 in DNA: TGTGCCAGCAGTCGACAGGCGAGAAACACCATATATTTT. Its translation is CASSRQARNTIYF.